This TCR beta chain was recovered during a study of regulatory T cells in long-lasting Graves disease. Across the study: Persistent Graves' disease required over 5 years of antithyroid drugs and positive TSH receptor antibodies.

Arm-PCR of CDR3 regions and iRepertoire HTBI primers were used to build TCR beta libraries. TCRdb processed the multiplex PCR reads anew with MiXCR; each CDR3 protein has one entry. The sample consists of over 250,000 distinct CDR3 sequences, roughly a fifth of them appearing once. This clonotype has at least ten counts. Its antigen is not identified. Points from the study as a whole: The small sample size may have reduced accuracy.

Germline CDR1 MDHEN, CDR2 SYDVKM. Trimming took off 2 bases at V and 3 bases at J, with 8 bases between the two ends. The CDR3 covers 15 residues. Time point described: persistent/refractory GD, antithyroid drugs over 5 years with positive TRAb. The authors made the TCR library using RNA they extracted from PBMCs. This receptor was identified in a female donor with Graves disease. The V and J genes are TRBV28 and TRBJ2-6, with a weak D call TRBD1 (5 bases). The starting material was peripheral blood mononuclear cells (PBMCs), obtained when the disease was refractory, from a patient treated with antithyroid drugs. This CDR3 reads CASSLSRVGANVLTF. The CDR3 bases are TGTGCCAGCAGTTTAAGCAGGGTTGGGGCCAACGTCCTGACTTTC.